Presented here are 8 T cell receptor beta chains from one specimen sequenced in a study of T cell responses to AZD1222 COVID-19 vaccine. Profiled with immunoSEQ multiplex PCR; TCRdb holds only in-frame clones, not every one. The sample lists about 99,000 clones, less than 95% occurring once. The sequences come from peripheral blood, collected on day 0 of AZD1222 vaccination. These receptor sequences come from an adult in good health.

The CDR3 coding sequence is TGTGCCTGGAGTGTACGAGGGGGGGCTGGCAATCAGCCCCAGCATTTT. Translation gives CAWSVRGGAGNQPQHF. V is TRBV30 and J is TRBJ1-5; D is perhaps TRBD1 (6 bases). The germline CDR1 and CDR2 sequences are GTSNPN and SVGIG (reference sequence). The CDR3 extends over 16 amino acids. V was clipped by 0 bases and J by 2 bases, with 14 bases between them.

This chain's CDR3 is CASSRQGGSYEQYF. The CDR3 nucleotides are TGTGCCAGTAGTAGACAGGGTGGCTCCTACGAGCAGTACTTC. J is TRBJ2-7 and V is TRBV19, with 7 bases identical to TRBD1. This CDR3 has 14 residues. J gave up 0 bases and V 4 bases, and 3 bases lay outside the gene matches. Germline V gene data show CDR1 as LNHDA and CDR2 as SQIVND (reference sequence).

The rearrangement joins TRBV5-8 to TRBJ1-2, with D perhaps matching TRBD1 (5 bases). CDR1 and CDR2 from the germline V gene are SGHTS and YDEGEE. The CDR3 is 13 amino acids. V lost 5 bases, J lost 4 bases, and 12 bases lay in between. CDR3 DNA: TGTGCCAGCAGTTGGGACGGGATCTATGGCTACACCTTC. As protein: CASSWDGIYGYTF. The variable domain in full, completed from reference TRBV5-8 and TRBJ1-2, reads EAGVTQSPTHLIKTRGQQATLRCSPISGHTSVYWYQQALGLGLQFLLWYDEGEERNRGNFPPRFSGRQFPNYSSELNVNALELEDSALYLCASSWDGIYGYTFGSGTRLTVV.

The J gene is TRBJ1-5, the V gene TRBV7-2; D remains ambiguous. Trimming took off 3 bases at V and 5 bases at J, with 5 bases between the two ends. The CDR3 totals 12 residues. CDR1 and CDR2 from the germline V gene are SGHTA and FQGNSA. This CDR3 is CASSFVDQPQHF. The CDR3 DNA reads TGTGCCAGCAGCTTTGTCGATCAGCCCCAGCATTTT.

CDR3 DNA: TGTGCCAGCAGCCAACAGGGAGATGGGGAAAAACTGTTTTTT. Encoded protein: CASSQQGDGEKLFF. This chain links TRBV2 with TRBJ1-4; tentative D call: TRBD1 (6 bases). V shed 6 bases and J shed 8 bases, with 16 bases lying between them. Looked up from germline, CDR1 is SNHLY and CDR2 is FYNNEI. The CDR3 covers 14 residues.

The V and J genes are TRBV5-5 and TRBJ1-1, with D unclear. The V gene lost 4 bases and the J gene lost 5 bases, with 15 bases spanning the gap. CDR3 length equals 14 residues. Germline V gives CDR1 SGHKS, CDR2 YYEKEE (reference sequence). In DNA form, the CDR3 reads TGTGCCAGCAGCGTTCTCCCGCAGAGGACTGAAGCTTTCTTT. Translation: CASSVLPQRTEAFF.

The sample holds a few counts of this clone. The V gene is TRBV7-3, the J gene TRBJ1-4; 8 nucleotides match TRBD1. With V trimmed by 4 bases and J by 6 bases, 7 bases remained unmatched. The length of the CDR3 is 15 residues. The germline gives CDR1 SGHTA, CDR2 FQGTGA. CDR3 region: CASSSPGGAYEKLFF. CDR3 nucleotides: TGTGCCAGCAGCTCCCCAGGGGGCGCATATGAAAAACTGTTTTTT.

This chain connects TRBV6-1 to TRBJ2-3; D remains unclear. The CDR3 sequence is 15 residues long. V was shortened by 0 bases and J by 0 bases, with 7 bases between the two germline ends. CDR1 is MNHNS and CDR2 is SASEGT in the germline V gene. The CDR3 sequence: CASSEAGPSTDTQYF. CDR3 nucleotides: TGTGCCAGCAGTGAAGCAGGCCCTAGCACAGATACGCAGTATTTT.